Below are 10 T cell receptor beta chains sequenced from a single sample in a study of cytomegalovirus exposure and HLA in healthy donors. TCRdb keeps only in-frame clones here, not all; method: immunoSEQ multiplex PCR. The data show 150,000 to 200,000 clones, more than 80% seen once. The sequenced sample was PBMCs. The receptors derive from a man aged 18-30 years in good health and CMV-seropositive.

V is TRBV7-2 and J is TRBJ2-1; TRBD2 matches 12 bases. The V gene's germline CDR1 is SGHTA and CDR2 FQGNSA. The CDR3 length is 16 residues. V shed 4 bases and J 6 bases; nucleotides not matched to a gene: 7. The CDR3 nucleotides read TGTGCCAGCAGCTCTAGGACTAGCGGGAAGATCAATGAGCAGTTCTTC. Its translation: CASSSRTSGKINEQFF. Supplemented by reference TRBV7-2 and TRBJ2-1, the full variable domain reads GAGVSQSPSNKVTEKGKDVELRCDPISGHTALYWYRQSLGQGLEFLIYFQGNSAPDKSGLPSDRFSAERTGGSVSTLTIQRTQQEDSAVYLCASSSRTSGKINEQFFGPGTRLTVL.

The chain uses TRBV29-1 and TRBJ1-1, with 7 bases matching TRBD1. Trimming cost V 6 bases and J 4 bases; bases outside gene matches: 2. Germline CDR1 is SQVTM and CDR2 is ANQGSEA. This CDR3 spans 11 amino acids. The CDR3 nucleotides are TGCAGCGTAGGGGACAGCACTGAAGCTTTCTTT. Its protein product is CSVGDSTEAFF.

The sample holds one count of this clone. CDR3 sequence reads: CASSIGTASTGEQYF. In DNA form, the CDR3 reads TGTGCCAGTAGTATAGGGACAGCCTCCACTGGGGAGCAGTACTTC. The chain employs TRBV19 and TRBJ2-7, with D perhaps TRBD1 (6 bases). Trimming left V 1 base short and J 7 bases short, with 17 bases between. Germline V lookup: CDR1 LNHDA, CDR2 SQIVND (reference sequence). The CDR3 is 15 amino acids.

This clone has only one observation. The chain joins TRBV7-2 to TRBJ1-2; D not resolved. The CDR3 totals 19 residues. The V and J ends lost 5 bases and 0 bases respectively, with 25 bases between them. Germline CDR1 reads SGHTA; CDR2 reads FQGNSA. The CDR3 spells CASSRRREPEDQANYGYTF. The CDR3 coding sequence is TGTGCCAGCAGCCGTCGACGCGAGCCCGAAGACCAGGCTAACTATGGCTACACCTTC.

The CDR3 spells CASSPSGGLPDEQYF. The CDR3 DNA sequence: TGTGCCAGCAGTCCATCTGGCGGGCTCCCAGATGAGCAGTACTTC. The chain recombines TRBV27 with TRBJ2-7; D perhaps matches TRBD2 (5 bases). The CDR3 is 15 residues long. CDR1 is MNHEY, CDR2 SMNVEV, per germline (reference sequence). Trimming stripped 5 bases from V and 7 bases from J, with 21 bases between.

This sequence joins TRBV5-4 and TRBJ2-7; 9 nucleotides line up with TRBD2. The ends lost 1 base at V and 5 bases at J; junction bases unmatched: 4. The CDR3 extends over 14 amino acids. The germline gives CDR1 SGHNT, CDR2 YYREEE (reference sequence). CDR3 nucleotides: TGTGCCAGCAGCTTGCGGCGGGAGGGCCACGAGCAGTACTTC. It is translated as CASSLRREGHEQYF. Together with reference TRBV5-4 and TRBJ2-7, the CDR3 gives the full variable domain: ETGVTQSPTHLIKTRGQQVTLRCSSQSGHNTVSWYQQALGQGPQFIFQYYREEENGRGNFPPRFSGLQFPNYSSELNVNALELDDSALYLCASSLRREGHEQYFGPGTRLTVT.

This clone was counted only a few times. This chain links TRBV4-1 with TRBJ2-1, with a possible D match to TRBD2 (6 bases). V lost 3 bases, J lost 10 bases, and 10 bases lay in between. CDR1 and CDR2 from the germline V gene are MGHRA and YSYEKL. The CDR3 is 12 amino acids. The CDR3 DNA reads TGCGCCAGCAGCCAGGGGACTTCGGAGCAGTTCTTC. This sequence encodes CASSQGTSEQFF.

The chain has TRBV10-3 and TRBJ1-5; tentative D call: TRBD1 (5 bases). The CDR3 loop spans 15 amino acids. The V gene lost 0 bases and the J gene lost 2 bases, with 8 bases spanning the gap. Germline CDR1 reads ENHRY; CDR2 reads SYGVKD. CDR3 loop: CAISESGGGNQPQHF. CDR3 DNA sequence: TGTGCCATCAGTGAGTCTGGGGGGGGCAATCAGCCCCAGCATTTT.

This sequence joins TRBV28 and TRBJ2-4; D is possibly TRBD2 (7 bases). Deletions cut 5 bases from V and 6 bases from J, with 14 bases between. CDR3 length: 14 residues. Germline lookup yields CDR1 MDHEN and CDR2 SYDVKM. The CDR3 is CASSIRRGGNIQYF. DNA for the CDR3: TGTGCCAGCAGTATTCGAAGGGGGGGAAACATTCAGTACTTC.

The rearrangement joins TRBV27 to TRBJ2-1; 8 bases match TRBD2. The CDR3 runs to 15 residues. J lost 2 bases, V lost 11 bases, and 11 bases had no gene match. Per germline, CDR1 MNHEY and CDR2 SMNVEV (reference sequence). The CDR3 DNA sequence: TGTGCCGTCCACGCGCGGGAGGTCCCCTACAATGAGCAGTTCTTC. This sequence encodes CAVHAREVPYNEQFF.